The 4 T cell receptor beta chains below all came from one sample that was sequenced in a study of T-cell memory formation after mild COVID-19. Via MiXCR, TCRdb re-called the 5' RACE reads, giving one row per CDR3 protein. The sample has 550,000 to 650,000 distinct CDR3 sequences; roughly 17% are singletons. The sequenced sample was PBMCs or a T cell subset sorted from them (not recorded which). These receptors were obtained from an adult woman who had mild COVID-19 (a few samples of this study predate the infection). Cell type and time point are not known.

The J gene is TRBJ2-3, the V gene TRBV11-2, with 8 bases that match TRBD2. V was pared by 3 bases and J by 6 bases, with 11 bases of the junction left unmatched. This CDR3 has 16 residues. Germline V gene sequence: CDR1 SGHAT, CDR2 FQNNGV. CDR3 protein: CASSFPTSAKRDTQYF. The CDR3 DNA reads TGTGCCAGCAGCTTTCCGACTAGCGCAAAGAGGGATACGCAGTATTTT. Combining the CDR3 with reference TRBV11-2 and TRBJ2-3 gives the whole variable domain EAGVAQSPRYKIIEKRQSVAFWCNPISGHATLYWYQQILGQGPKLLIQFQNNGVVDDSQLPKDRFSAERLKGVDSTLKIQPAKLEDSAVYLCASSFPTSAKRDTQYFGPGTRLTVL.

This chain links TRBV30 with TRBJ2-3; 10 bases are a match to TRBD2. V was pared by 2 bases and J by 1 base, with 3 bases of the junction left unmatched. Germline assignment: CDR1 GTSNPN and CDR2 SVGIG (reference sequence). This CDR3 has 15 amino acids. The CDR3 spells CAWSSLAGGTDTQYF. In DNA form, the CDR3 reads TGTGCCTGGAGTTCCCTAGCGGGGGGCACAGATACGCAGTATTTT. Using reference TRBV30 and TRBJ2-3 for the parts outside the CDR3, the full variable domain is SQTIHQWPATLVQPVGSPLSLECTVEGTSNPNLYWYRQAAGRGLQLLFYSVGIGQISSEVPQNLSASRPQDRQFILSSKKLLLSDSGFYLCAWSSLAGGTDTQYFGPGTRLTVL.

The chain's CDR3 is CASRPEQGIPYEQYF. The CDR3 DNA follows: TGTGCCAGCAGACCAGAACAGGGCATCCCCTACGAGCAGTACTTC. This chain links TRBV5-5 with TRBJ2-7, with D maybe TRBD1 (6 bases). This CDR3 contains 15 residues. Trimming shortened V by 5 bases and J by 2 bases, and 17 bases separated the two germline ends. Per the germline V gene, CDR1 is SGHKS and CDR2 is YYEKEE (reference sequence). The variable domain in full, completed from reference TRBV5-5 and TRBJ2-7, reads DAGVTQSPTHLIKTRGQQVTLRCSPISGHKSVSWYQQVLGQGPQFIFQYYEKEERGRGNFPDRFSARQFPNYSSELNVNALLLGDSALYLCASRPEQGIPYEQYFGPGTRLTVT.

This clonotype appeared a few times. CDR3 protein: CSARDKATGNTIYF. The CDR3 DNA reads as TGCAGTGCTAGAGACAAGGCCACGGGAAACACCATATATTTT. The J gene is TRBJ1-3, the V gene TRBV20-1; D gene uncertain. Looked up from germline, CDR1 is DFQATT and CDR2 is SNEGSKA (reference sequence). V shed 0 bases and J shed 4 bases, with 10 bases lying between them. The CDR3 is 14 amino acids.